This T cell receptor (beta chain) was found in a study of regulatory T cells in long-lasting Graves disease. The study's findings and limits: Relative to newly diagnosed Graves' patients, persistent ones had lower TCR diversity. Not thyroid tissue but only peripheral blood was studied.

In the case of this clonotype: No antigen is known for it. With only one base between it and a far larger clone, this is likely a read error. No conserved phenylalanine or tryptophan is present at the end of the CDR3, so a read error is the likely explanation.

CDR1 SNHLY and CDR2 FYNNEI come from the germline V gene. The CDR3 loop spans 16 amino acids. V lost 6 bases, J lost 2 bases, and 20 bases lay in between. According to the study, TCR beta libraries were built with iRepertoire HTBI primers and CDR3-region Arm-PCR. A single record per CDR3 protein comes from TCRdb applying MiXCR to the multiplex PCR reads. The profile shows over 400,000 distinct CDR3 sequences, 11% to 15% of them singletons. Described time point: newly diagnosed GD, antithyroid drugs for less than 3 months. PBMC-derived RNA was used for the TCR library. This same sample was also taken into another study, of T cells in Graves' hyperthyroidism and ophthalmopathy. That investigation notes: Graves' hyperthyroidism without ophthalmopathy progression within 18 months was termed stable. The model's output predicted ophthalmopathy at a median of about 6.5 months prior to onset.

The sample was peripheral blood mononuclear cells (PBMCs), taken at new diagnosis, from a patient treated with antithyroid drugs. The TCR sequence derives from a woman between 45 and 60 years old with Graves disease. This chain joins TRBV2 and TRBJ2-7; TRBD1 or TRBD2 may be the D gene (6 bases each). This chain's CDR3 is CASSYAVKGGPYEQYS. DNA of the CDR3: TGTGCCAGCAGCTACGCGGTTAAGGGGGGCCCCTACGAGCAGTACTCC.